This TCR beta chain was identified during a study of low-dose radiotherapy and immunotherapy resistance in tumors (dated 2022 in TCRdb). Some background on the complete study: Cohort 1 received 0.5 Gy per fraction every 2 weeks, with a prescribed total PTV dose of 6.5 Gy. Eight patients were included in the translational analysis, namely three from the first dose cohort plus the first five from the second dose cohort. Patients took aspirin 300 mg orally once daily for four cycles, starting on cycle 1 day 1. Every two weeks, patients got intravenous cyclophosphamide at 200 mg/m2, given one day ahead of each radiation and immunotherapy administration. Patients were given nivolumab as a 240 mg flat dose every two weeks and ipilimumab at 1 mg/kg every six weeks, with both drugs delivered intravenously. Trial participants were not randomized into treatment groups. Cohort 2 received 1 Gy per fraction every two weeks, with a total of 13 Gy over 26 weeks.

The time point label corresponds to: after trial treatment. In the paper's terms, the treatment or condition label means: LDRT plus nivolumab, ipilimumab, low-dose cyclophosphamide and aspirin (RACIN trial). The donors took part in RACIN, a single-arm, phase I, dose-escalation trial that combined nivolumab, ipilimumab, aspirin, low-dose cyclophosphamide and low-dose radiotherapy. Patients were eligible if they had advanced solid tumors that were TIL-negative. V and J are truncated by 5 bases and 13 bases respectively, leaving an intervening sequence of 18 bases. Looking up the germline V gene yields CDR1 SNHLY and CDR2 FYNNEI. The cysteine opens and the phenylalanine closes a CDR3 of 13 amino acids. The only DNA kept is the CDR3, 39 bases in frame from the first base. TCRdb names Illumina HiSeq 2500 as the instrument used. First-strand cDNA was synthesized using Superscript III and a set of TRAV- and TRBV-specific primers, so that both TCRalpha and TCRbeta chains were covered. An approximately 20-cycle PCR with Phusion amplified the TCRs, pairing a constant-region primer with the adapter that was attached to the V primers. Isolated mRNA was amplified with the MessageAmp II aRNA Amplification Kit, using an approximately 16-hour in vitro transcription at 37°C. The Dynabeads mRNA DIRECT Purification Kit was used to isolate mRNA for TCR sequencing. Indexed Illumina adapters were added in a second roughly 25-cycle Phusion PCR, and the resulting products were purified with AMPure XP beads. The authors processed their data as follows. Custom Perl scripts pooled TCR sequences encoding the same protein, removed out-of-frame sequences and computed each clonotype's abundance. TCR sequences supported by only a single read were excluded from analysis. The metrics used to describe the repertoires included Shannon entropy, Gini index, clonality, richness, and the frequency of TCRs shared between repertoires. The public reads were run again by TCRdb, first through fastp at Q25 and then through MiXCR, and only productive beta chains were kept. Identical CDR3 protein sequences are pooled into one entry, listed with their most common genes and DNA. These V and J calls are TCRdb output, not the study's own analysis. The sample table shows tens of thousands of distinct CDR3 sequences, and under 30% are seen once. Of the sample, over 9% falls within the top ten clones.

Comment on this clonotype: Its specific antigen is unknown. One base separates it from a far larger clone, so it is likely a read error.

The material sequenced was PBMCs, taken after low-dose radiotherapy plus immunotherapy. The chain is encoded by TRBV2 joined to TRBJ2-1; possibly the D gene is TRBD1, per 6 matching bases. The sequence was collected from a male donor with prostate cancer. The bases read TGTGCCAGCAGTTCCGACAGGAGAGAGACCCAGTTCTTC. Its product reads: CASSSDRRETQFF.